Here is one T cell receptor beta chain with its context. There is no known antigen for this receptor. No much larger clone exists at a distance of one base, and base qualities are not known. Separate from the roughly 650-subject first cohort, the validation cohort of around 130 subjects was the group to which the donors belonged. To prepare the library, the immunoSEQ multiplex PCR assay was applied. As for the original processing: A statistical classification framework was developed to diagnose cytomegalovirus status using the catalog of TCR beta chain sequences. TCRdb carries this immuneACCESS record with in-frame sequences only. Its versions omit some clonotypes, under half of them owing to an unresolved V gene in the studies checked, with the rest unexplained. V, J and clone size are those of that table, while D and trimming were read from the DNA. The table for this sample lists around 170,000 clones; roughly 85% of them were counted only once. Roughly 15% of the sample is taken by the ten largest.

The CDR3 numbers 14 residues from cysteine through phenylalanine. Only the CDR3 part of the read is kept: 42 bases, read in frame from the first base. CDR1 and CDR2 were assigned from the germline V gene as SGHTA and FQGNSA. V ends up 4 bases short and J 6 bases short, with an unmatched junction base count of 9. These data come from a study of cytomegalovirus exposure and HLA in healthy donors (dated by TCRdb to 2016 to 2017). In terms of the full investigation: According to a later analysis, the 120 or so validation repertoires were produced on the same platform as the roughly 600 repertoires of the first cohort. The study combined high-throughput TCR immunosequencing, statistical association of individual TCRs with disease status, and machine learning to predict cytomegalovirus infection status. The study aimed to test whether cataloging public T cell receptors could reveal signatures of past pathogen exposure. In addition to the first cohort of approximately 670 subjects, a separate validation cohort of under 150 different subjects was used. Summary of the overall study and its limitations: A later analysis had no HLA typing for the validation cohort, so co-occurrence there was scored across all 130 or so repertoires. A few of the identified cytomegalovirus-associated TCR beta chains were confirmed in vitro to be specific for cytomegalovirus antigens. The classifier was reported to diagnose cytomegalovirus status with high specificity and sensitivity in both the original and validation cohorts. According to the authors, the approach could potentially be generalized to other disease states and immunological phenotypes. Most TCR sequences were observed very rarely across donors, whereas some public TCRs were present in many individuals. In the study, around 150 TCR beta chains were listed as associated with cytomegalovirus. A later analysis found that TCRs clustered in the first cohort also tended to co-occur in the 100 to 150 validation repertoires, with 94% of cluster scores above 0.

The sequenced material came from PBMCs. The TCR originated in a young man in good health and CMV-seropositive. The rearranged chain carries TRBV7-2 and TRBJ2-7; 7 junctional bases match TRBD2. The DNA sequence reads TGTGCCAGCAGCTACATGGGCGGGAGAGGCGAGCAGTACTTC. It translates to CASSYMGGRGEQYF.